This entry lists 22 T cell receptor beta chains sequenced from one sample in a study of radiotherapy plus CTLA-4 blockade in lung cancer. Only in-frame clones appear in the TCRdb table, and some are missing; sequencing was by immunoSEQ multiplex PCR. Among about 51,000 clones, roughly 77% were seen once, and the ten largest hold around 8.8%. The input for sequencing was peripheral blood, taken from a patient treated with radiotherapy plus ipilimumab. The source of these receptors is a human donor with non-small cell lung cancer who had a complete response to radiotherapy plus ipilimumab.

V is TRBV7-9 and J is TRBJ1-2; D may be TRBD1 (6 bases). The germline V gene encodes CDR1 SEHNR and CDR2 FQNEAQ (reference sequence). This CDR3 region has 15 residues. Trimming cost V 5 bases and J 2 bases, with 15 bases left between them. The chain's CDR3 is CASSQGNNKNYGYTF. The DNA for the CDR3 is TGTGCCAGCAGCCAGGGGAACAACAAAAACTATGGCTACACCTTC.

The rearrangement uses TRBV19 and TRBJ2-2; no reliable D call. Trimming pared 5 bases from V and 1 base from J, leaving 14 bases between. The CDR3 extends over 16 amino acids. Germline assignment: CDR1 LNHDA and CDR2 SQIVND (reference sequence). The CDR3 reads CASSPLTPENTGELFF. The CDR3 region has the DNA TGTGCCAGTAGTCCACTGACACCGGAGAACACCGGGGAGCTGTTTTTT.

This clone was recorded a few times. The CDR3: CASSPTPQGDTEAFF. The CDR3 coding sequence is TGTGCCAGCAGCCCCACTCCGCAGGGGGACACTGAAGCTTTCTTT. J is TRBJ1-1 and V is TRBV11-3, with 7 positions matching TRBD1. Trimming cost V 5 bases and J 3 bases; bases outside gene matches: 9. The CDR3 spans 15 residues. The germline CDR1 and CDR2 sequences are SGHNT and YENEEA.

This rearrangement joins TRBV7-2 to TRBJ1-5; possible D gene TRBD1, 5 bases. Trimming left V 5 bases short and J 0 bases short, with 14 bases between. The germline V gene encodes CDR1 SGHTA and CDR2 FQGNSA. This CDR3 contains 16 residues. CDR3 sequence: CASSPKVTDSNQPQHF. As DNA, the CDR3 is TGTGCCAGCAGCCCAAAGGTGACAGATAGCAATCAGCCCCAGCATTTT.

This clone has more than one count but fewer than ten. The chain has TRBV7-9 and TRBJ1-4; D unclear. V lost 1 base, J lost 8 bases, and 5 bases lay in between. This CDR3 has 12 amino acids. Germline V gene data show CDR1 as SEHNR and CDR2 as FQNEAQ (reference sequence). The CDR3 DNA reads as TGTGCCAGCAGCTTAGAGAGCGAAAAACTGTTTTTT. As protein: CASSLESEKLFF.

The gene calls are TRBV25-1 and TRBJ2-7, with D tentatively TRBD2 (6 bases). Trimming left V 2 bases short and J 1 base short, with 9 bases between. CDR1 is MGHDK, CDR2 SYGVNS, per germline. The CDR3 runs 14 residues. Written as DNA, the CDR3 is TGTGCCAGCAGTGAAGGGGGGATTTCCTACGAGCAGTACTTC. Translation: CASSEGGISYEQYF.

The rearrangement links TRBV9 to TRBJ2-7; 14 bases agree with TRBD2. In germline, CDR1 is SGDLS, CDR2 YYNGEE. The V segment lost 4 bases and the J segment 0 bases; nucleotides outside the gene matches: 3. This CDR3 region has 16 residues. CDR3: CASSPGLAGVSYEQYF. The DNA of the CDR3 is TGTGCCAGCAGCCCGGGACTAGCGGGGGTCTCCTACGAGCAGTACTTC.

This clone appeared a few times. CDR3 in DNA: TGTGCCAGCGTAGCCAGGGGTGCCTACAATGAGCAGTTCTTC. Its translation: CASVARGAYNEQFF. This chain joins TRBV6-5 and TRBJ2-1; possible D gene TRBD1, 6 bases. This CDR3 spans 14 amino acids. V lost 8 bases to trimming and J lost 2 bases, with 13 bases between them. The germline gives CDR1 MNHEY, CDR2 SVGAGI.

This clone occurred once. The chain has TRBV10-1 and TRBJ1-1; D unclear. This CDR3 is built from 13 residues. With 7 bases removed from V and 4 bases from J, the gap between germline ends came to 13 bases. Germline lookup yields CDR1 WNHNN and CDR2 SYGVQD (reference sequence). The CDR3: CASTEGWGTEAFF. In DNA form, the CDR3 reads TGCGCCAGCACCGAGGGTTGGGGCACTGAAGCTTTCTTT.

The CDR3 reads CSDLPGQRNYGYTF. CDR3 sequence (DNA): TGCAGCGACCTGCCGGGACAGCGTAACTATGGCTACACCTTC. The chain carries TRBV29-1 and TRBJ1-2; 7 nucleotides line up with TRBD1. Trimming cost V 7 bases and J 1 base; bases outside gene matches: 9. This CDR3 contains 14 residues. Germline V gene sequence: CDR1 SQVTM, CDR2 ANQGSEA. The full variable domain, completed using reference TRBV29-1 and TRBJ1-2, is SAVISQKPSRDICQRGTSLTIQCQVDSQVTMMFWYRQQPGQSLTLIATANQGSEATYESGFVIDKFPISRPNLTFSTLTVSNMSPEDSSIYLCSDLPGQRNYGYTFGSGTRLTVV.

This chain joins TRBV7-2 and TRBJ1-2; D remains unclear. The length of the CDR3 is 14 residues. Trimming shortened V by 4 bases and J by 2 bases, and 11 bases separated the two germline ends. Germline V gives CDR1 SGHTA, CDR2 FQGNSA. Written as DNA, the CDR3 is TGTGCCAGCAGCTCCCTCGGAGGGAACTATGGCTACACCTTC. It codes for CASSSLGGNYGYTF.

On this clone itself: Sequence at one end of the junction differs from germline and may be a read error. The V gene is TRBV2, the J gene TRBJ2-4; TRBD2 agrees at 10 bases. The V gene's germline CDR1 is SNHLY and CDR2 FYNNEI. The CDR3 has 13 amino acids. This chain's CDR3 is CASGLASGGRGCF. Written as DNA, the CDR3 is TGTGCCAGCGGGTTAGCTAGCGGGGGCCGAGGTTGCTTC.

The count of this clone is one. The gene calls are TRBV5-6 and TRBJ2-5, with D possibly TRBD2 on 6 matching bases. CDR3 length equals 13 residues. Trimming left V 4 bases short and J 5 bases short, with 12 bases between. CDR1 is SGHDT and CDR2 is YYEEEE in the germline V gene. The CDR3 loop reads CASSPRGWETQYF. The CDR3 DNA reads TGTGCCAGCAGCCCCCGGGGGTGGGAGACCCAGTACTTC.

V usage is TRBV28 and J usage is TRBJ2-7; 7 bases fit TRBD2. J lost 6 bases, V lost 6 bases, and 11 bases had no gene match. The germline CDR1 and CDR2 sequences are MDHEN and SYDVKM. This CDR3 is 14 amino acids long. CDR3 sequence reads: CASSSLPAGFEQYV. In DNA form, the CDR3 reads TGTGCCAGCAGCTCGCTGCCAGCGGGATTCGAGCAGTACGTC.

The chain couples TRBV5-4 to TRBJ1-1, with D perhaps TRBD1 (6 bases). Trimming removed 4 bases at V and 4 bases at J, with 26 bases between. This CDR3 contains 18 residues. Per germline, CDR1 SGHNT and CDR2 YYREEE (reference sequence). The CDR3: CASSGQTTRGRRSTEAFF. The CDR3 nucleotides are TGTGCCAGCAGCGGACAGACAACGAGGGGCCGCAGGTCCACTGAAGCTTTCTTT.

The V and J genes are TRBV7-2 and TRBJ2-2; tentatively, D is TRBD2 (5 bases). The ends were cut back, 1 base at V and 5 bases at J, with 14 bases in the middle. Germline CDR1 reads SGHTA; CDR2 reads FQGNSA. The CDR3 extends over 16 amino acids. The CDR3 reads CASSLVGSFGTGELFF. DNA of the CDR3: TGTGCCAGCAGCTTAGTAGGGAGTTTTGGGACCGGGGAGCTGTTTTTT.

V gene TRBV2 combines with J gene TRBJ1-1; D gene uncertain. CDR3 length: 13 amino acids. From germline, CDR1 is SNHLY and CDR2 FYNNEI. Trimming removed 6 bases from V and 2 bases from J, with 10 bases in between. CDR3 region: CASSRQYNTEAFF. For the CDR3, the DNA is TGTGCCAGCAGCCGCCAGTATAACACTGAAGCTTTCTTT.

This clone has only a few counts. The J gene is TRBJ2-3, the V gene TRBV14, with 9 bases identical to TRBD2. Germline V gene lookup returns CDR1 SGHDN and CDR2 FVKESK. The ends lost 2 bases at V and 2 bases at J; junction bases unmatched: 5. The CDR3 is 16 amino acids. The CDR3 region is CASSQPSGKLTDTQYF. The CDR3, as DNA: TGTGCCAGCAGCCAACCTAGCGGGAAACTCACAGATACGCAGTATTTT.

The chain joins TRBV29-1 to TRBJ1-1; 7 bases fit TRBD1. The V and J ends lost 7 bases and 7 bases, in that order; junction bases with no gene match: 3. CDR3 size: 10 residues. CDR1 and CDR2 (germline): SQVTM, ANQGSEA. This chain's CDR3 is CSGRDSEAFF. Written as DNA, the CDR3 is TGCAGCGGCCGGGACAGTGAAGCTTTCTTT.

This rearrangement joins TRBV7-9 to TRBJ1-6; D is possibly TRBD1 (6 bases). Trimming shortened V by 6 bases and J by 7 bases, and 16 bases separated the two germline ends. There are 15 residues in the CDR3. The germline V gene encodes CDR1 SEHNR and CDR2 FQNEAQ (reference sequence). The CDR3: CASRRNTGTNSPLHF. The CDR3 region has the DNA TGTGCCAGCAGGCGGAATACAGGGACGAATTCACCCCTCCACTTT.

V gene TRBV2 combines with J gene TRBJ1-2, with D perhaps matching TRBD1 (5 bases). V was shortened by 4 bases and J by 10 bases, with 19 bases between the two germline ends. The germline gives CDR1 SNHLY, CDR2 FYNNEI. CDR3 length: 14 residues. For the CDR3, the DNA is TGTGCCAGCAGTGGGATGCGGGCAGGGACTTACTACACCTTC. Translation gives CASSGMRAGTYYTF.

This clone has only a few counts. This sequence joins TRBV29-1 and TRBJ1-2; TRBD1 aligns across 10 bases. CDR3 length: 13 amino acids. With 7 bases clipped from V and 7 bases from J, the junction kept 9 bases outside the gene matches. Germline-derived CDR1 and CDR2 are SQVTM and ANQGSEA. CDR3 bases: TGCAGCGCCCCGAGGGGACAGGGGAGTGGCTACACCTTC. Translating gives CSAPRGQGSGYTF.